The 15 T cell receptor beta chains given below trace back to one sample, sequenced in a study of T cell responses to AZD1222 COVID-19 vaccine. Assay used: immunoSEQ multiplex PCR; TCRdb lists only in-frame clones, some missing. The data hold 90,000 to 150,000 clones, with around 85% observed a single time. Source: peripheral blood, taken on day 0 of AZD1222 vaccination. The receptor set was obtained from an adult in good health.

The chain couples TRBV2 to TRBJ2-7; weak D call: TRBD1 (6 bases). CDR3 length: 15 residues. Germline lookup yields CDR1 SNHLY and CDR2 FYNNEI. The V end lost 6 bases, the J end lost 0 bases, and 15 bases lay between the germline ends. The CDR3 spells CASSAQGRYSYEQYF. CDR3 coding DNA: TGTGCCAGCAGCGCACAGGGCCGCTACTCCTACGAGCAGTACTTC.

The chain has TRBV5-6 and TRBJ1-6, with D uncertain. The CDR3 is 12 residues long. Germline V gene data show CDR1 as SGHDT and CDR2 as YYEEEE. Trimming stripped 0 bases from V and 14 bases from J, with 9 bases between. The CDR3 coding sequence is TGTGCCAGCAGCTTGGGGCTCGAAACCCTCCACTTT. Residues: CASSLGLETLHF.

The sample holds one count of this clone. The chain has TRBV12-3 or TRBV12-4 and TRBJ1-1; D remains unclear. Trimming shortened V by 1 base and J by 3 bases, and 6 bases separated the two germline ends. The CDR3 length is 13 residues. The CDR3 sequence is CASSLGTYTEAFF. CDR3 DNA: TGTGCCAGCAGTTTAGGGACCTACACTGAAGCTTTCTTT.

This clone has only one observation. The chain joins TRBV18 to TRBJ2-3; TRBD2 matches 11 bases. The CDR3 is made up of 16 amino acids. J gave up 2 bases and V 6 bases, and 7 bases lay outside the gene matches. Germline values: CDR1 KGHSH, CDR2 LQKENI. The CDR3 nucleotides read TGTGCCAGCTCTCCTATAGCGGGAGGGTTCACAGATACGCAGTATTTT. As protein: CASSPIAGGFTDTQYF. The variable domain in full, completed from reference TRBV18 and TRBJ2-3, reads NAGVMQNPRHLVRRRGQEARLRCSPMKGHSHVYWYRQLPEEGLKFMVYLQKENIIDESGMPKERFSAEFPKEGPSILRIQQVVRGDSAAYFCASSPIAGGFTDTQYFGPGTRLTVL.

CDR3 protein: CASSLGVGGVEQQFF. The CDR3 DNA follows: TGTGCCAGCAGCTTAGGAGTTGGGGGAGTAGAACAGCAGTTCTTC. The V gene is TRBV7-6, the J gene TRBJ2-1; D assignment may be TRBD1 or TRBD2 (5 bases each). Looked up from germline, CDR1 is SGHVS and CDR2 is FNYEAQ. Trimming stripped 1 base from V and 11 bases from J, with 18 bases between. This CDR3 is 15 amino acids long.

The chain uses TRBV6-1 and TRBJ1-5; D possibly corresponds to TRBD1 (6 bases). The germline V gene encodes CDR1 MNHNS and CDR2 SASEGT. The CDR3 loop spans 13 amino acids. Trimming cost V 3 bases and J 11 bases, with 14 bases left between them. The CDR3: CASSDLVDRSQHF. The CDR3 coding sequence is TGTGCCAGCAGTGATCTTGTTGACAGGTCCCAGCATTTT.

This clone has only one observation. The genes are TRBV16 and TRBJ2-5; D not certain. V was trimmed by 2 bases and J by 4 bases, leaving 8 bases between them. From germline, CDR1 is KGHSY and CDR2 FQNENV. The CDR3 runs to 13 residues. The CDR3 DNA is TGTGCCAGCAGCCAAGATCTAGTAGAGACCCAGTACTTC. Protein product: CASSQDLVETQYF.

This chain uses TRBV2 with TRBJ2-7; unclear D gene. The CDR3 consists of 15 residues. V lost 7 bases and J 2 bases, leaving 18 bases between the germline ends. Germline V gene sequence: CDR1 SNHLY, CDR2 FYNNEI. The CDR3 here is CASTARMGMAYEQYF. CDR3 nucleotides: TGTGCCAGCACCGCCCGAATGGGGATGGCCTACGAGCAGTACTTC. Filled out from reference TRBV2 and TRBJ2-7, the complete variable domain reads EPEVTQTPSHQVTQMGQEVILRCVPISNHLYFYWYRQILGQKVEFLVSFYNNEISEKSEIFDDQFSVERPDGSNFTLKIRSTKLEDSAMYFCASTARMGMAYEQYFGPGTRLTVT.

The chain combines TRBV6-5 with TRBJ1-1; a weak D match, TRBD1 (5 bases). V lost 6 bases to trimming and J lost 4 bases, with 15 bases between them. The CDR3 contains 14 residues. CDR1 and CDR2 from the germline V gene are MNHEY and SVGAGI. The CDR3 reads CASSPTRQITEAFF. The CDR3 coding sequence is TGTGCCAGCAGCCCGACTCGACAGATCACTGAAGCTTTCTTT.

V usage is TRBV30 and J usage is TRBJ1-1, with D unresolved. CDR1 GTSNPN and CDR2 SVGIG come from the germline V gene (reference sequence). CDR3 size: 14 residues. V was shortened by 4 bases and J by 4 bases, with 16 bases between the two germline ends. CDR3 in amino acids: CAWKRRTMSTEAFF. The CDR3 nucleotides read TGTGCCTGGAAACGACGGACGATGAGCACTGAAGCTTTCTTT.

The CDR3 sequence: CASSLGQDSYGYTF. The CDR3 region has the DNA TGTGCCAGCAGTTTAGGACAGGACTCCTATGGCTACACCTTC. The chain recombines TRBV28 with TRBJ1-2, with 7 bases matching TRBD1. Germline V gives CDR1 MDHEN, CDR2 SYDVKM. This CDR3 has 14 residues. Germline trimming cut 2 bases from V and 4 bases from J; bases unmatched to any gene: 4.

V usage is TRBV30 and J usage is TRBJ1-5; D may be TRBD1 (5 bases). The V end lost 3 bases, the J end lost 0 bases, and 9 bases lay between the germline ends. Germline assignment: CDR1 GTSNPN and CDR2 SVGIG (reference sequence). The CDR3 runs 14 residues. CDR3 sequence (DNA): TGTGCCTGGAGGGGGGACGGTAGCAATCAGCCCCAGCATTTT. Translated: CAWRGDGSNQPQHF.

The genes are TRBV7-8 and TRBJ1-5; no clear D gene. The germline gives CDR1 SGHVS, CDR2 FQNEAQ. This CDR3 is 16 amino acids long. Trimming took 2 bases from V and 0 from J, leaving 11 bases between them. The CDR3 sequence is CASSLLPGDSNQPQHF. CDR3 DNA sequence: TGTGCCAGCAGCTTATTGCCAGGCGATAGCAATCAGCCCCAGCATTTT.

V is TRBV27 and J is TRBJ2-1; D remains unclear. There are 12 residues in the CDR3. CDR1 is MNHEY, CDR2 SMNVEV, per germline (reference sequence). The V end lost 11 bases, the J end lost 4 bases, and 12 bases lay between the germline ends. CDR3 amino acids: CASYRQYNEQFF. The CDR3 region has the DNA TGTGCCTCTTATCGGCAGTACAATGAGCAGTTCTTC.

This chain joins TRBV3-1 (or the pseudogene TRBV3-2) and TRBJ1-5; 10 nucleotides line up with TRBD1. Germline CDR1 reads LGHDT; CDR2 reads YNNKEL (reference sequence). J lost 4 bases, V lost 4 bases, and 1 base had no gene match. The CDR3 runs to 14 residues. The CDR3 region has the DNA TGTGCCAGCAGCCGGGACAGGGGTAATCAGCCCCAGCATTTT. Its translation is CASSRDRGNQPQHF.